A single sample is the source of the 21 T cell receptor beta chains below, sequenced in a study of shared clonotypes between healthy human individuals. Method: immunoSEQ multiplex PCR; TCRdb's copy keeps in-frame clones and lacks some. This table has around 940,000 clones, about three quarters appearing once. The material sequenced was memory CD4+ T cells sorted from blood. Subset noted: CD45RA-negative fraction. Receptors were obtained from a man aged 18 to 30 in good health.

The chain uses TRBV2 and TRBJ2-5, with D perhaps given as TRBD1 or TRBD2 (5 bases each). CDR1 and CDR2 from the germline V gene are SNHLY and FYNNEI. The V end was cut by 5 bases, the J end by 1 base, with 14 bases between. The CDR3 totals 15 residues. The CDR3 nucleotides are TGTGCCAGCAGTCTTCAGTCGGGGCGCCAAGAGACCCAGTACTTC. As protein: CASSLQSGRQETQYF.

The chain links TRBV11-2 to TRBJ2-3; D is perhaps TRBD2 (6 bases). Trimming took off 5 bases at V and 6 bases at J, with 12 bases between the two ends. Per germline, CDR1 SGHAT and CDR2 FQNNGV. CDR3 size: 13 residues. The CDR3 sequence is CASSRFGGDTQYF. Written as DNA, the CDR3 is TGTGCCAGCAGCCGCTTCGGGGGTGATACGCAGTATTTT.

The chain employs TRBV5-8 and TRBJ2-7; the match to TRBD1 covers 9 bases. Looked up from germline, CDR1 is SGHTS and CDR2 is YDEGEE. This CDR3 has 13 residues. Trimming took 2 bases from V and 12 from J; bases not matched to a gene: 9. The CDR3 spells CASSFKIQGARYF. The CDR3 region has the DNA TGTGCCAGCAGCTTTAAAATACAGGGGGCGCGGTACTTC.

This chain uses TRBV6-5 with TRBJ1-2, with TRBD1 matching over 12 bases. CDR3 size: 16 residues. The germline V gene encodes CDR1 MNHEY and CDR2 SVGAGI. Trimming cost V 0 bases and J 6 bases; bases outside gene matches: 5. The CDR3 DNA sequence: TGTGCCAGCAGTTACTCCGGGACAGGGGGCTTTAATGGCTACACCTTC. This translates into CASSYSGTGGFNGYTF.

V usage is TRBV18 and J usage is TRBJ1-4, with D hard to call. The CDR3 loop spans 13 amino acids. Trimming stripped 8 bases from V and 6 bases from J, with 13 bases between. From germline, CDR1 is KGHSH and CDR2 LQKENI. The DNA of the CDR3 is TGTGCCAGCCGAAGTCCGGACTATGAAAAACTGTTTTTT. Translation gives CASRSPDYEKLFF. Looking up the rest from reference TRBV18 and TRBJ1-4 gives the full variable domain: NAGVMQNPRHLVRRRGQEARLRCSPMKGHSHVYWYRQLPEEGLKFMVYLQKENIIDESGMPKERFSAEFPKEGPSILRIQQVVRGDSAAYFCASRSPDYEKLFFGSGTQLSVL.

This sequence joins TRBV5-5 and TRBJ2-1, with D unresolved. V was cut by 0 bases and J by 9 bases, with 13 bases left in between. Germline lookup yields CDR1 SGHKS and CDR2 YYEKEE (reference sequence). The CDR3 length is 14 residues. In nucleotides, the CDR3 is TGTGCCAGCAGCTTGGGCGTAATTCGGCCTGAGCAGTTCTTC. Protein product: CASSLGVIRPEQFF.

This clone was picked up a small number of times. V usage is TRBV5-1 and J usage is TRBJ2-1, with 9 nucleotides matching TRBD2. The germline CDR1 and CDR2 sequences are SGHRS and YFSETQ. The V segment lost 4 bases and the J segment 4 bases; nucleotides outside the gene matches: 12. The CDR3 length is 17 residues. The CDR3 loop reads CASSPTGAGGLYNEQFF. The CDR3 bases are TGCGCCAGCAGCCCGACTGGGGCGGGAGGGCTTTACAATGAGCAGTTCTTC. Full variable domain (outside the CDR3, taken from reference TRBV5-1 and TRBJ2-1): KAGVTQTPRYLIKTRGQQVTLSCSPISGHRSVSWYQQTPGQGLQFLFEYFSETQRNKGNFPGRFSGRQFSNSRSEMNVSTLELGDSALYLCASSPTGAGGLYNEQFFGPGTRLTVL.

The V and J genes are TRBV5-1 and TRBJ2-1; 8 bases match TRBD1. CDR3 length: 14 residues. Germline V gene sequence: CDR1 SGHRS, CDR2 YFSETQ. Trimming at V came to 4 bases and at J to 6 bases, leaving 6 bases not matched to a gene. Written as DNA, the CDR3 is TGCGCCAGCAGCCAGGGGGCGGGGTCCAATGAGCAGTTCTTC. Its translation is CASSQGAGSNEQFF.

On this clone: Mismatch with germline at one junction end may stem from a read error. The chain combines TRBV4-1 with TRBJ2-5; 8 bases align to TRBD2. Germline loops: CDR1 MGHRA, CDR2 YSYEKL. The CDR3 covers 14 residues. The CDR3 DNA reads TGCGCGAGCAGGAACGGGAGGGCCGGGGAGACCCAGTACTTC. Translated: CASRNGRAGETQYF.

The rearrangement joins TRBV6-4 to TRBJ1-6; D possibly corresponds to TRBD1 (6 bases). CDR1 is MRHNA and CDR2 is SNTAGT in the germline V gene. This CDR3 is built from 15 residues. V gave up 0 bases and J gave up 10 bases, with 13 bases separating them. CDR3 protein: CASSDSGQGHSPLHF. CDR3 nucleotides: TGTGCCAGCAGTGACTCGGGGCAGGGGCACTCACCCCTCCACTTT.

The J gene is TRBJ1-2, the V gene TRBV6-5; TRBD1 matches at 7 bases. The V and J ends lost 10 bases and 10 bases, in that order; junction bases with no gene match: 12. CDR1 is MNHEY, CDR2 SVGAGI, per germline. This CDR3 spans 12 amino acids. The DNA for the CDR3 is TGTGCCACCTTTGAACAGGGGTTGGACTACACCTTC. It translates to CATFEQGLDYTF.

CDR3 DNA: TGTGCCAGCAGCCCGGACAGGGCCGAGCCCCAGCATTTT. Translation: CASSPDRAEPQHF. The chain has TRBV6-6 and TRBJ1-5; 8 bases fit TRBD1. Germline CDR1 MNHNY, CDR2 SVGAGI (reference sequence). V lost 6 bases to trimming and J lost 8 bases; unmatched junction nucleotides: 6. The CDR3 sequence is 13 residues long.

The chain joins TRBV5-1 to TRBJ2-7; D assignment may be TRBD1 or TRBD2 (5 bases each). CDR1 is SGHRS, CDR2 YFSETQ, per germline. The CDR3 has 14 amino acids. Trimming removed 0 bases at V and 7 bases at J, with 14 bases between. The CDR3 reads CASSLGGVGQEQYF. CDR3 in DNA: TGCGCCAGCAGCTTGGGAGGGGTCGGACAAGAGCAGTACTTC. Full variable domain (remainder filled in from reference TRBV5-1 and TRBJ2-7): KAGVTQTPRYLIKTRGQQVTLSCSPISGHRSVSWYQQTPGQGLQFLFEYFSETQRNKGNFPGRFSGRQFSNSRSEMNVSTLELGDSALYLCASSLGGVGQEQYFGPGTRLTVT.

V gene TRBV7-2 combines with J gene TRBJ1-3, with no clear D. In germline, CDR1 is SGHTA, CDR2 FQGNSA. This CDR3 has 13 amino acids. The V and J ends lost 2 bases and 8 bases respectively, with 10 bases between them. CDR3 in DNA: TGTGCCAGCAGCTTAAATGGCGTGGACACCATATATTTT. The encoded protein is CASSLNGVDTIYF. Based on the CDR3 plus reference TRBV7-2 and TRBJ1-3, the full variable domain is GAGVSQSPSNKVTEKGKDVELRCDPISGHTALYWYRQSLGQGLEFLIYFQGNSAPDKSGLPSDRFSAERTGGSVSTLTIQRTQQEDSAVYLCASSLNGVDTIYFGEGSWLTVV.

The chain employs TRBV11-2 and TRBJ1-2; the match to TRBD1 covers 12 bases. Germline V CDR1 and CDR2: SGHAT, FQNNGV. This CDR3 is built from 15 residues. With V trimmed by 3 bases and J by 6 bases, 5 bases remained unmatched. This chain's CDR3 is CASSLAGTGGNGYTF. CDR3 nucleotides: TGTGCCAGCAGCTTGGCCGGGACAGGGGGCAATGGCTACACCTTC. Filled out from reference TRBV11-2 and TRBJ1-2, the complete variable domain reads EAGVAQSPRYKIIEKRQSVAFWCNPISGHATLYWYQQILGQGPKLLIQFQNNGVVDDSQLPKDRFSAERLKGVDSTLKIQPAKLEDSAVYLCASSLAGTGGNGYTFGSGTRLTVV.

The genes are TRBV2 and TRBJ2-7; D gene unclear. This CDR3 contains 12 residues. Germline CDR1 reads SNHLY; CDR2 reads FYNNEI. V was pared by 7 bases and J by 1 base, with 8 bases between. CDR3: CASTVTSYEQYF. The CDR3 DNA reads as TGTGCCAGCACGGTAACTTCCTACGAGCAGTACTTC.

The chain employs TRBV30 and TRBJ1-6; tentatively, D is TRBD1 (6 bases). CDR3 length equals 14 residues. V lost 4 bases to trimming and J lost 7 bases, with 14 bases between them. The V gene's germline CDR1 is GTSNPN and CDR2 SVGIG (reference sequence). The CDR3 DNA reads as TGTGCCTGGAAAGGAGGACAGTTGAATTCACCCCTCCACTTT. Residues: CAWKGGQLNSPLHF.

As for this clone: A single base separates this from a much larger clone, so it may be a read error. V is TRBV29-1 and J is TRBJ1-1; tentative D call: TRBD1 (6 bases). The germline V gene encodes CDR1 SQVTM and CDR2 ANQGSEA. This CDR3 is 11 amino acids long. Trimming took off 4 bases at V and 10 bases at J, with 13 bases between the two ends. The CDR3 sequence: CSVAGAGGAFF. DNA of the CDR3: TGCAGCGTTGCGGGGGCAGGTGGAGCTTTCTTT.

The chain employs TRBV14 and TRBJ2-7; D is unresolved. The CDR3 sequence is 16 residues long. The V end was cut by 4 bases, the J end by 0 bases, with 16 bases between. The germline CDR1 and CDR2 sequences are SGHDN and FVKESK. DNA of the CDR3: TGTGCCAGCAGCCCCTCCTCAGGCTGGAGCTCCTACGAGCAGTACTTC. It specifies CASSPSSGWSSYEQYF.

This chain joins TRBV19 and TRBJ1-5, with a weak D call TRBD1 (6 bases). Trimming left V 4 bases short and J 4 bases short, with 14 bases between. The germline V gene encodes CDR1 LNHDA and CDR2 SQIVND (reference sequence). The CDR3 is 15 residues long. Here the CDR3 reads CASSNREVGNQPQHF. CDR3 nucleotide sequence: TGTGCCAGTAGTAACAGGGAGGTGGGGAATCAGCCCCAGCATTTT.

The V gene is TRBV19, the J gene TRBJ2-7, with D possibly matching TRBD1 (6 bases). The ends were cut back, 1 base at V and 3 bases at J, with 10 bases in the middle. Germline V CDR1 and CDR2: LNHDA, SQIVND (reference sequence). This CDR3 is built from 14 residues. As DNA, the CDR3 is TGTGCCAGTAGTATAGGACAGGCTAACTACGAGCAGTACTTC. Amino acids: CASSIGQANYEQYF.